This T cell receptor beta chain comes out of a study of OX40 agonist ivuxolimab in advanced cancers. About the study: Patients undergoing dose escalation presented with hepatocellular carcinoma, melanoma, renal cell or head and neck cancer.

In regard to this clone: Its antigen is unknown.

Study findings and constraints: Still undetermined is the antigen specificity of the expanded peripheral T cells.

Any history of autoimmune disease or systemic immunosuppression disqualified patients. Profiling relied on immunoSEQ multiplex PCR, and the TCRdb table lists in-frame clones only, not all of them. The top ten clones hold about 13% of a sample with about 22,000 clones, roughly three quarters of them seen once. This CDR3 is built from 13 residues. The germline V and J ends were trimmed by 3 bases and 2 bases, with 7 bases remaining between them. Germline CDR1 is MDHEN and CDR2 is SYDVKM. Here the sequenced sample was CD4+ or CD8+ T cells sorted from blood, taken in a trial of the OX40 agonist ivuxolimab. The chain joins TRBV28 to TRBJ2-5; TRBD2 might be the D (5 bases). This clonotype was obtained from an adult with an advanced solid tumor such as melanoma, head and neck, liver or kidney cancer. Here the CDR3 reads CASSFSGQETQYF. Here the CDR3 DNA reads TGTGCCAGCAGTTTCAGCGGACAAGAGACCCAGTACTTC.